Listed below are T cell receptor beta chains from one sample, sequenced in a study of blood T cell repertoires in COVID-19. TCRdb keeps only in-frame clones here, not all; method: immunoSEQ multiplex PCR. In the table there are fewer than 100,000 clones, 80% of which are singletons. The sample taken for sequencing was peripheral blood. The receptors stem from a woman aged 65 to 85 with acute or convalescent COVID-19. CDR3s include the opening cysteine and the closing phenylalanine or tryptophan. Each record gives: V gene, CDR3 length, J gene, D gene, CDR3 protein. A D gene is named only where the DNA matches it firmly.

>TRBV5-1|17|TRBJ2-1|TRBD2
CASSLIGLAGDYNEQFF
>TRBV30|14|TRBJ2-2|-
CAWSVTVYTGELFF
>TRBV5-4|18|TRBJ2-7|TRBD2
CASSLAKAGSGGTYEQYF
>TRBV6-6|14|TRBJ1-2|-
CASSYSIAETGYTF
>TRBV5-4|13|TRBJ2-5|TRBD1
CASSINRGETQYF
>TRBV7-8|14|TRBJ2-7|-
CASSHRDSGYEQYF
>TRBV11-2|15|TRBJ2-7|-
CASSLEFGVLYEQYF
>TRBV4-1|16|TRBJ2-1|TRBD2
CASSQEASGVYNEQFF
>TRBV27|16|TRBJ2-3|TRBD2
CASTRAGTSVSDTQYF
>TRBV19|13|TRBJ1-1|TRBD1
CASRQGEGTEAFF
>TRBV2|18|TRBJ2-1|TRBD2
CASLSAGLAGGPPNEQFF
>TRBV6-1|15|TRBJ2-7|-
CASSEAGYGVAEQYF
>TRBV28|13|TRBJ2-5|-
CASSFTGIETQYF
>TRBV5-4|14|TRBJ2-5|TRBD2
CASSLRGGQETQYF
>TRBV9|15|TRBJ2-2|TRBD2
CASSVAGGSTGELFF
>TRBV11-3|15|TRBJ2-1|TRBD1
CASSFGTGFNNEQFF
>TRBV5-4|16|TRBJ2-3|TRBD1
CASSPGQGRGTDTQYF
>TRBV19|14|TRBJ2-3|-
CASSPGWAADTQYF
>TRBV5-1|15|TRBJ1-4|TRBD1
CASSPGTGGIEKLFF
>TRBV6-1|15|TRBJ2-3|TRBD1
CASSEGTGGTDTQYF
>TRBV27|14|TRBJ2-3|TRBD1
CASSSRDRVDTQYF
>TRBV28|11|TRBJ1-1|-
CVAHTNTEAFF
>TRBV5-1|17|TRBJ2-6|TRBD1
CASSRAGGNSGANVLTF
>TRBV7-6|15|TRBJ2-1|-
CASTTGPSFYNEQFF
>TRBV9|15|TRBJ1-1|TRBD1
CASSADRGRNTEAFF
>TRBV7-8|19|TRBJ2-7|TRBD1
CASSRADRGRYLLPYEQYF
>TRBV9|12|TRBJ2-7|-
CASSVGFGEQYF
>TRBV19|12|TRBJ1-1|-
CASNRGNTEAFF
>TRBV27|14|TRBJ1-2|TRBD1
CASSPRQGNYGYTF
>TRBV4-1|15|TRBJ1-1|-
CASTQQTGTGTEAFF
>TRBV6-2/TRBV6-3|12|TRBJ2-7|-
CASSLSPDEQYF
>TRBV28|15|TRBJ1-1|TRBD1
CASSFSETGGTEAFF
>TRBV18|16|TRBJ2-7|TRBD1
CASSPRLTGLGSEQYF
>TRBV5-6|17|TRBJ2-2|TRBD2
CASSLVDLAGLTGELFF
>TRBV30|15|TRBJ2-7|TRBD2
CAWRHGLAGSYEQYF
>TRBV5-4|14|TRBJ2-1|TRBD2
CASSWGGTYNEQFF
>TRBV2|12|TRBJ1-2|TRBD1
CASKQGSYGYTF
>TRBV6-2/TRBV6-3|16|TRBJ1-4|-
CASSYSNAGRQEKLFF
>TRBV6-2/TRBV6-3|14|TRBJ2-7|TRBD1
CASSWGTGFDEQYF
>TRBV2|18|TRBJ2-1|TRBD2
CASSDPGTSGSSYNEQFF
>TRBV7-9|17|TRBJ2-1|TRBD2
CASSQFPGLAGVNEQFF
>TRBV5-1|14|TRBJ2-1|TRBD2
CASSLELAGNEQFF
>TRBV5-4|16|TRBJ1-2|-
CASSSVREGTERGYTF